A selection of T cell receptor beta chains follows, all from one sample in a study of blood T cell repertoires in COVID-19. Produced via immunoSEQ multiplex PCR; TCRdb's table is partial and in-frame only. The sample yields around 100,000 clones, around 85% seen once. Sequenced: peripheral blood. These receptors were obtained from a human donor in a cohort sampled during active COVID-19. Both conserved end residues are part of each CDR3. The D gene is left open where the match is weak. A row's size may be missing; if present it is once, few, many or a size class.

j_call,clone_size,v_call,d_call,cdr3_nt,cdr3_aa
TRBJ2-2,.,TRBV20-1,TRBD2,TGCAGTGCTAGTAGCGGGAGGGCCGTCCCCGGGGAGCTGTTTTTT,CSASSGRAVPGELFF
TRBJ1-1,.,TRBV10-3,.,TGTGCCATCGCGGAGGGTGTTAAAGCTTTCTTT,CAIAEGVKAFF
TRBJ2-7,.,TRBV5-6,.,TGTGCCAGCAGCATAGGCCAGGGGTGGTACGAGCAGTACTTC,CASSIGQGWYEQYF
TRBJ2-5,.,TRBV7-9,TRBD2,TGTGCCAGCACTAGCGGGCGAGAGACCCAGTACTTC,CASTSGRETQYF
TRBJ1-3,.,TRBV11-2,TRBD1,TGTGCCAGCAGCCCGCGACAGGGCCGCTCTGGAAACACCATATATTTT,CASSPRQGRSGNTIYF
TRBJ2-2,.,TRBV5-1,.,TGCGCCAGCAGCGTCACTAGTATTCTAGGAGCCGGGGAGCTGTTTTTT,CASSVTSILGAGELFF
TRBJ1-3,.,TRBV10-3,.,TGTGCCATCAGTGAGTCCGAGGCGGGGAGGGGAAACACCATATATTTT,CAISESEAGRGNTIYF
TRBJ2-1,.,TRBV6-6,TRBD2,TGTGCCAGCAGTCGACTAGCGGGAGAACATGAGCAGTTCTTC,CASSRLAGEHEQFF
TRBJ1-2,.,TRBV6-5,.,TGTGCCAGCAGTTACTCTGGGCAACACTATGGCTACACCTTC,CASSYSGQHYGYTF
TRBJ2-1,few,TRBV2,.,TGTGCCAGCAGCCCCCGACAGGTCATGTATAGTGAGCAGTTCTTC,CASSPRQVMYSEQFF
TRBJ1-2,.,TRBV27,.,TGTGCCAGCAGTTTATCGGGCAGGGATGGCTACACCTTC,CASSLSGRDGYTF
TRBJ2-3,.,TRBV9,TRBD2,TGTGCCAGCAGCGTACAAACGACTAGCGGGGGTGCAGATACGCAGTATTTT,CASSVQTTSGGADTQYF
TRBJ2-2,.,TRBV11-2,.,TGTGCCAGCAGCACAACCCCCGGGGAGCTGTTTTTT,CASSTTPGELFF
TRBJ2-1,.,TRBV5-1,.,TGCGCCAGCAGCCCCCAGTTAGGGGGAGTCAATGAGCAGTTCTTC,CASSPQLGGVNEQFF
TRBJ1-1,.,TRBV19,.,TGTGCCAGTAGTGCAGGCACCACAATGAACACTGAAGCTTTCTTT,CASSAGTTMNTEAFF
TRBJ2-7,.,TRBV23-1,.,TGCGCCAGCAGTCAATCGATGCCAGACGAGCAGTACTTC,CASSQSMPDEQYF
TRBJ1-1,.,TRBV19,TRBD1,TGTGCCAGTATGGGGGGACAGTTGAACACTGAAGCTTTCTTT,CASMGGQLNTEAFF
TRBJ1-2,.,TRBV7-9,TRBD1,TGTGCCAGCAGTCGGACAGGGGCGGGTAACTATGGCTACACCTTC,CASSRTGAGNYGYTF
TRBJ2-1,.,TRBV19,TRBD1,TGTGCCAGTAGTGCCTTAATTAAGGGGGCGACGTACAATGAGCAGTTCTTC,CASSALIKGATYNEQFF